Below, 9 T cell receptor beta chains from the same sample are listed, as sequenced in a study of blood T cells in healthy people across ages. With a J-beta primer mix and a sample-barcoded 5' primer, a second PCR ran about 6 to 11 cycles. TCRdb redid the calling of the 5' RACE reads with MiXCR, one entry per CDR3 protein. Among about 970,000 distinct CDR3 sequences listed, about 53% were seen once. Sample: blood. These receptors all come from a woman aged 55 to 70 in good health.

The chain uses TRBV20-1 and TRBJ1-2; 7 bases agree with TRBD1. CDR1 is DFQATT, CDR2 SNEGSKA, per germline (reference sequence). The CDR3 has 14 residues. The V gene end was trimmed by 5 bases and the J gene end by 4 bases; junction bases not matched to a gene: 10. Written as DNA, the CDR3 is TGCAGTGCTTCTATACCGGACAGGTTCTATGGCTACACCTTC. Its protein is CSASIPDRFYGYTF.

J is TRBJ2-5 and V is TRBV28; D is unclear. The CDR3 covers 15 residues. V was shortened by 5 bases and J by 11 bases, with 24 bases between the two germline ends. Germline V gene data show CDR1 as MDHEN and CDR2 as SYDVKM. The CDR3, as DNA: TGTGCCAGCAGTCTTCCCGGCCTGGAGCAATTAGAGCAGTACTTC. Translating gives CASSLPGLEQLEQYF.

In regard to this clonotype: Germline is not matched at one junction end, which may reflect a read error. V gene TRBV4-1 combines with J gene TRBJ2-5; D call uncertain. Germline CDR1 MGHRA, CDR2 YSYEKL. The CDR3 sequence is 15 residues long. Here the CDR3 DNA reads TGCGCCGGCAGCCAAGATGCGCTAGGCCAAGAGACCCAGTACTTC. This codes for CAGSQDALGQETQYF.

Note on this clonotype: A much larger clone lies a single base off, so this may be a read error. This chain connects TRBV20-1 to TRBJ2-1; D not certain. The DNA matches TRBJ2-7 better at its end, which makes the J call doubtful. Germline-derived CDR1 and CDR2 are DFQATT and SNEGSKA (reference sequence). The CDR3 spans 19 residues. DNA of the CDR3: TGCAGTGCTAGAGATTTTGGGCTGAAGGGCGCGGATTCCTACAATGAGCAGTACTTC. Translated: CSARDFGLKGADSYNEQYF.

The rearrangement links TRBV7-2 to TRBJ2-3; D gene ambiguous. Trimming shortened V by 8 bases and J by 2 bases, and 14 bases separated the two germline ends. The CDR3 spans 14 residues. Per germline, CDR1 SGHTA and CDR2 FQGNSA. CDR3: CASRHRELTDTQYF. CDR3 nucleotide sequence: TGTGCCAGCCGTCACAGAGAACTCACAGATACGCAGTATTTT.

A word on this clonotype: The junction does not match germline at one end; this may be a read error. This chain joins TRBV7-2 and TRBJ2-5, with 9 nucleotides matching TRBD2. This CDR3 is built from 15 residues. The germline gives CDR1 SGHTA, CDR2 FQGNSA. CDR3: CASSFLAGREETRYF. DNA for the CDR3: TGTGCCAGCAGCTTCCTAGCGGGGAGGGAAGAGACCCGGTACTTC. The full variable domain, completed using reference TRBV7-2 and TRBJ2-5, is GAGVSQSPSNKVTEKGKDVELRCDPISGHTALYWYRQSLGQGLEFLIYFQGNSAPDKSGLPSDRFSAERTGGSVSTLTIQRTQQEDSAVYLCASSFLAGREETRYFGPGTRLLVL.

V and J are TRBV12-3 or TRBV12-4 and TRBJ2-5; D might be TRBD2 (5 bases). This CDR3 spans 15 amino acids. The germline V and J ends were trimmed by 5 bases and 5 bases, with 18 bases remaining between them. CDR3 bases: TGTGCCAGCAGTCCCCTTGGGAGCGCGAGGGAGACCCAGTACTTC. Its translation is CASSPLGSARETQYF.

This clonotype was picked up many times. A much more abundant neighbour one base away suggests this may be a read error. The chain couples TRBV7-2 to TRBJ2-3; D remains ambiguous. The CDR3 runs to 11 residues. Germline V gives CDR1 SGHTA, CDR2 FQGNSA. V lost 3 bases and J lost 4, with 2 bases in between. The CDR3 DNA reads as TGTGCCAGCAGCTTCCCAGATACGCAGTATTTT. Its translation is CASSFPDTQYF.

A few counts support this clonotype. The chain combines TRBV20-1 with TRBJ2-5; maybe TRBD2 (5 bases). Trimming shortened V by 2 bases and J by 1 base, and 11 bases separated the two germline ends. From germline, CDR1 is DFQATT and CDR2 SNEGSKA (reference sequence). The length of the CDR3 is 14 residues. CDR3: CSARLGAGQETQYF. The CDR3 DNA is TGCAGTGCTAGATTGGGAGCTGGCCAAGAGACCCAGTACTTC.